The 6 T cell receptor beta chains listed next were all sequenced from one sample in a study of cytomegalovirus exposure and HLA in healthy donors. Primers included in the PCR were 60 Vbeta and 13 Jbeta primers. Repertoires were generated with immunoSEQ multiplex PCR, while TCRdb's copy carries only in-frame clones and drops some. Of some 210,000 clones in the sample, 77% were seen once. The sequenced sample was PBMCs. These receptors were taken from a woman aged 25-40 years in good health and CMV-seropositive.

The CDR3, as DNA: TGTGCCAGCAGTACAAATAGGGCCAACGTCCTGACTTTC. This sequence encodes CASSTNRANVLTF. The chain employs TRBV28 and TRBJ2-6, with unresolved D. The CDR3 length is 13 residues. V lost 5 bases and J 5 bases, leaving 7 bases between the germline ends. Per germline, CDR1 MDHEN and CDR2 SYDVKM.

The chain employs TRBV2 and TRBJ1-1, with TRBD1 matching over 8 bases. V trimming: 6 bases; J trimming: 0 bases; junction bases outside the gene matches: 3. Germline V gives CDR1 SNHLY, CDR2 FYNNEI. The CDR3 is made up of 14 amino acids. The CDR3 sequence: CASRKTGVNTEAFF. CDR3 bases: TGTGCCAGCAGGAAGACAGGGGTGAACACTGAAGCTTTCTTT.

The CDR3 DNA follows: TGTGCCAGCAGCTTACAGACTAGCGGGATTGGGACAGATACGCAGTATTTT. The encoded protein is CASSLQTSGIGTDTQYF. The chain joins TRBV7-2 to TRBJ2-3; the match to TRBD2 covers 11 bases. Germline CDR1 is SGHTA and CDR2 is FQGNSA. There are 17 residues in the CDR3. The V segment lost 2 bases and the J segment 3 bases; nucleotides outside the gene matches: 7.

The genes are TRBV7-9 and TRBJ2-7; TRBD1 matches at 7 bases. Germline V gene lookup returns CDR1 SEHNR and CDR2 FQNEAQ (reference sequence). The CDR3 runs to 13 residues. As DNA, the CDR3 is TGTGCGTCATTAGGGGGACAGCTTTACGAGCAGTACTTC. Translation gives CASLGGQLYEQYF.

To note about this clone: Within the sample, other DNA sequences also encode this same CDR3. The chain links TRBV4-3 to TRBJ2-5; TRBD1 matches at 8 bases. The V gene's germline CDR1 is LGHNA and CDR2 YSLEER. The J segment lost 1 base and the V segment lost 3 bases, leaving 4 bases of the junction unmatched. CDR3 length equals 15 residues. CDR3 sequence reads: CASSQEGTGQETQYF. In nucleotides, the CDR3 is TGCGCCAGCAGCCAGGAAGGGACAGGCCAAGAGACCCAGTACTTC.

This chain uses TRBV7-2 with TRBJ2-3; D possibly corresponds to TRBD2 (7 bases). There are 15 residues in the CDR3. Trimming removed 2 bases from V and 3 bases from J, with 12 bases in between. CDR1 and CDR2 (germline): SGHTA, FQGNSA. CDR3 in DNA: TGTGCCAGCAGCTTAAGAGGGGGGGTAACAGATACGCAGTATTTT. Amino acid sequence: CASSLRGGVTDTQYF.